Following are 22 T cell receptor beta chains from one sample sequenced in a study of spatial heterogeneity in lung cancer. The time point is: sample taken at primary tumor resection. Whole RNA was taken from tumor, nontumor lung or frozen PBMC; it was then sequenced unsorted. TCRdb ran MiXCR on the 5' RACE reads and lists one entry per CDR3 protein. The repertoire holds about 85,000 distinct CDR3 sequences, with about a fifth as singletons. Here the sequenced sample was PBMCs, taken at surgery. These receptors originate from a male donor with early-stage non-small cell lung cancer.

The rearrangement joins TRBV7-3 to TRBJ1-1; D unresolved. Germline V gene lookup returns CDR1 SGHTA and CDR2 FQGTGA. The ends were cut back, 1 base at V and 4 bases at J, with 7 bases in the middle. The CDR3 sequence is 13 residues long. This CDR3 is CASSLIPSTEAFF. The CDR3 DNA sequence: TGTGCCAGCAGCTTAATACCGAGCACTGAAGCTTTCTTT.

The CDR3 is CASSPSGSLNTGELFF. CDR3 nucleotide sequence: TGTGCCAGCAGTCCGAGCGGGAGCCTCAACACCGGGGAGCTGTTTTTT. V usage is TRBV28 and J usage is TRBJ2-2; 8 bases line up with TRBD2. V shed 5 bases, J shed 2 bases, and the junction held 7 bases outside the gene matches. From germline, CDR1 is MDHEN and CDR2 SYDVKM. This CDR3 is built from 16 residues. Using reference TRBV28 and TRBJ2-2 for the parts outside the CDR3, the full variable domain is DVKVTQSSRYLVKRTGEKVFLECVQDMDHENMFWYRQDPGLGLRLIYFSYDVKMKEKGDIPEGYSVSREKKERFSLILESASTNQTSMYLCASSPSGSLNTGELFFGEGSRLTVL.

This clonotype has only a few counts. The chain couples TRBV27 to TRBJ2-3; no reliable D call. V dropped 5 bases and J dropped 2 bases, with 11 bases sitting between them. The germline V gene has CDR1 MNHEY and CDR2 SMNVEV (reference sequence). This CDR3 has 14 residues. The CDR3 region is CASSVAAPTDTQYF. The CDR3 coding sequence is TGTGCCAGCAGTGTGGCGGCCCCCACAGATACGCAGTATTTT.

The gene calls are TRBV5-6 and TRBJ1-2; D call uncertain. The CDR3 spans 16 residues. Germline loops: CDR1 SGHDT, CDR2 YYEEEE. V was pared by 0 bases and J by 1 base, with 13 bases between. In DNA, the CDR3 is TGTGCCAGCAGCTTGGGATTAACTGATAATAACTATGGCTACACCTTC. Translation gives CASSLGLTDNNYGYTF.

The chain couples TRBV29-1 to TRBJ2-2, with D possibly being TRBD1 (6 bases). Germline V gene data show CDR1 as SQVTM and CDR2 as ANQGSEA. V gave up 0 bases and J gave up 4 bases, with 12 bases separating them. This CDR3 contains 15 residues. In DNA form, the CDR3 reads TGCAGCGTTGAAGATCTTTCGACAGGCACCGGGGAGCTGTTTTTT. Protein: CSVEDLSTGTGELFF.

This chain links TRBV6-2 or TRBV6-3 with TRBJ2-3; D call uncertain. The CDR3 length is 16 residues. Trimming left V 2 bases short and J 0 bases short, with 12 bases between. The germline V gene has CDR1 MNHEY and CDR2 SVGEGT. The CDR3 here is CASSYGATPSTDTQYF. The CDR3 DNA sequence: TGTGCCAGCAGTTACGGAGCGACCCCGAGCACAGATACGCAGTATTTT.

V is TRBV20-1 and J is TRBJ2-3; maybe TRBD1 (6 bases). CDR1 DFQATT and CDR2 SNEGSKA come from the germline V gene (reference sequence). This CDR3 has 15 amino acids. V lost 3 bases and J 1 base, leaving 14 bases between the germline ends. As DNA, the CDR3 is TGCAGTGCTAGTAGGGGGTTGGGGGGCACAGATACGCAGTATTTT. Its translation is CSASRGLGGTDTQYF.

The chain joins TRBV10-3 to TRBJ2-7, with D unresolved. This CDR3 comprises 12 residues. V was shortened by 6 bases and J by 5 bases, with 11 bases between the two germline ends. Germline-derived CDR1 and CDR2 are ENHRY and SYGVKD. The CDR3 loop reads CAIRGSSDEQYF. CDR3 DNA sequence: TGTGCCATCAGGGGCAGCTCGGACGAGCAGTACTTC.

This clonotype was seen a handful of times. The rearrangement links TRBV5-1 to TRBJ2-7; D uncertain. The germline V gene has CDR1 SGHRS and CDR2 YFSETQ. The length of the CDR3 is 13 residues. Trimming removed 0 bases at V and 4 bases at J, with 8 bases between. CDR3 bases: TGCGCCAGCAGCTTGGGTTCCGAATACGAGCAGTACTTC. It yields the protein CASSLGSEYEQYF.

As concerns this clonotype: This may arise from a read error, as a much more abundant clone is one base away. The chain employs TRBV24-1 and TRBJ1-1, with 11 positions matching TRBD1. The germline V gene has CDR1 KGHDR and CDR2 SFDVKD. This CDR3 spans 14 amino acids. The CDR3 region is CVTRTGGKNTEAFF. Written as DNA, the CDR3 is TGTGTCACCAGGACAGGGGGCAAGAACACTGAAGCTTTCTTT.

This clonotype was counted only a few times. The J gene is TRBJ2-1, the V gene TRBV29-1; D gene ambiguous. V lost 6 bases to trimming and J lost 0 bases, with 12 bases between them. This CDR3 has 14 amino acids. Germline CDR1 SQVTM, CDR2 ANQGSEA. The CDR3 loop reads CSVVPPSSYNEQFF. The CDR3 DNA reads TGCAGCGTGGTCCCCCCAAGCTCCTACAATGAGCAGTTCTTC.

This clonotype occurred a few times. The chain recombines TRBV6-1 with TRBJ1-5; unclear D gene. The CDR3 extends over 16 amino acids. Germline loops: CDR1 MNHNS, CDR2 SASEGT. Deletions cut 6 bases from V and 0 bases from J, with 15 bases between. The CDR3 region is CASSLHGTYSNQPQHF. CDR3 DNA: TGTGCCAGCAGCCTGCACGGAACTTATAGCAATCAGCCCCAGCATTTT.

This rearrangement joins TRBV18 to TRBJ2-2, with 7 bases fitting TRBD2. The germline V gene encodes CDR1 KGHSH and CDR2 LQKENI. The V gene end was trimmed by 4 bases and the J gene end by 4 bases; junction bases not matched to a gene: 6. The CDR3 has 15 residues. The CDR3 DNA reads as TGTGCCAGCTCACTGGCGGGAGCGGGCACCGGGGAGCTGTTTTTT. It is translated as CASSLAGAGTGELFF.

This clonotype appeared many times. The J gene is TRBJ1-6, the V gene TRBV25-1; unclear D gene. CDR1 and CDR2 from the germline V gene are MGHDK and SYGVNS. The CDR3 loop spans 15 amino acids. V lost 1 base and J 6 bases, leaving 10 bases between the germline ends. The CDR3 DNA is TGTGCCAGCAGTGAATTGGCCCGGGGTAATTCACCCCTCCACTTT. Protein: CASSELARGNSPLHF.

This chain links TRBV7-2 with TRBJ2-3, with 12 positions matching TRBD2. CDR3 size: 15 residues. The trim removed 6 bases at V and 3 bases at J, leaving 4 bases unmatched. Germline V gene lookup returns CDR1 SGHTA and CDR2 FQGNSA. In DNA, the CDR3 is TGTGCCAGCAGAAAGACTAGCGGGGGTACAGATACGCAGTATTTT. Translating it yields CASRKTSGGTDTQYF.

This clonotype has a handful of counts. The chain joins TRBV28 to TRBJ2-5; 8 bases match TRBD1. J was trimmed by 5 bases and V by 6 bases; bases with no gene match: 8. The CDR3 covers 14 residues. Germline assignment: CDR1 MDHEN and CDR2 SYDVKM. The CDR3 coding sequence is TGTGCCAGCAGAACAGGACAGGGCCCCGAGACCCAGTACTTC. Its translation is CASRTGQGPETQYF.

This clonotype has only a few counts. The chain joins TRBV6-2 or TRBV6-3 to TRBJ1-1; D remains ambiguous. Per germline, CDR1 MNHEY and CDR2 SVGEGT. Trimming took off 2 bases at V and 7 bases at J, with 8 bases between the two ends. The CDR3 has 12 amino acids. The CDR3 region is CASSYPGLEAFF. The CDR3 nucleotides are TGTGCCAGCAGTTACCCTGGGCTTGAAGCTTTCTTT.

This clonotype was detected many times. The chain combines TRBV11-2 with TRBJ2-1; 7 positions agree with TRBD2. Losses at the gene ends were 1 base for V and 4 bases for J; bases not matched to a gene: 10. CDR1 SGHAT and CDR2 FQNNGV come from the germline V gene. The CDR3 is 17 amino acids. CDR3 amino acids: CASSLGLGLADYNEQFF. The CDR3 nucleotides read TGTGCCAGCAGCTTAGGGCTCGGCCTAGCGGATTACAATGAGCAGTTCTTC. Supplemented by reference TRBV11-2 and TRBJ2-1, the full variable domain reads EAGVAQSPRYKIIEKRQSVAFWCNPISGHATLYWYQQILGQGPKLLIQFQNNGVVDDSQLPKDRFSAERLKGVDSTLKIQPAKLEDSAVYLCASSLGLGLADYNEQFFGPGTRLTVL.

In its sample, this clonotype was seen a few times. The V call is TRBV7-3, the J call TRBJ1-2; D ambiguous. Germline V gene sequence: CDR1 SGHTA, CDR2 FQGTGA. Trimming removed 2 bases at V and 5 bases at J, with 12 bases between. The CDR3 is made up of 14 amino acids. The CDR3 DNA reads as TGTGCCAGCAGCTTAGGGGATGCGGGGTATGGCTACACCTTC. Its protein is CASSLGDAGYGYTF.

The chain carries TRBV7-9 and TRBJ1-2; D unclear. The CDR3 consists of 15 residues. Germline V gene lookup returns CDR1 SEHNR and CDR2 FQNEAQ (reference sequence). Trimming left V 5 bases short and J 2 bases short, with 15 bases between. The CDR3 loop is CASSQTPYTNYGYTF. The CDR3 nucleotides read TGTGCCAGCAGCCAGACTCCCTATACGAACTATGGCTACACCTTC.

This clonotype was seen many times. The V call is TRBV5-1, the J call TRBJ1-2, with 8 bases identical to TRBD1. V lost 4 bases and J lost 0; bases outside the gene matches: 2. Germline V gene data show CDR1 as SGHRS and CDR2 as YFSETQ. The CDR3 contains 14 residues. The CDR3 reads CASSKGQANYGYTF. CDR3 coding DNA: TGCGCCAGCAGCAAGGGACAGGCTAACTATGGCTACACCTTC.

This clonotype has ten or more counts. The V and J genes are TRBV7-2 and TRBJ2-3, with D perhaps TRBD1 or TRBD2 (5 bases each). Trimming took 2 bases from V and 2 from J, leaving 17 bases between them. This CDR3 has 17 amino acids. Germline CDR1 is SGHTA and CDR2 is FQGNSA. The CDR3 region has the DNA TGTGCCAGCAGCTTAAGAGGGGACCGCGGATACACAGATACGCAGTATTTT. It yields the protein CASSLRGDRGYTDTQYF.